Following are 20 T cell receptor beta chains from one sample sequenced in a study of CD8+CD57+ T cells in acquired aplastic anemia. Those patients picked for sequencing had displayed CD8+CD57+ cell expansion on flow cytometry. Profiling that covered TCR beta VDJ and CDR3 relied on genomic DNA as its template. TCRdb called the reads again in MiXCR, with one record for every CDR3 protein. The sample includes under 500,000 distinct CDR3 sequences, under 40% seen only once; the top ten take about 0.8%. The sequenced material came from sorted CD4+, CD8+, or CD8+CD57+ T cells (not recorded which) from PBMCs. The source of these receptors is a human donor with aplastic anemia.

As to this clonotype: At one of its ends the junction is not consistent with the germline gene, which may arise from a read error. This rearrangement joins TRBV29-1 to TRBJ1-2; 7 bases line up with TRBD1. This CDR3 is 13 amino acids long. Germline CDR1 is SQVTM and CDR2 is ANQGSEA. The CDR3 sequence is CASSDRGTVGYTF. For the CDR3, the DNA is TGTGCCAGCAGTGATCGTGGGACAGTAGGCTACACCTTC.

This chain uses TRBV20-1 with TRBJ2-7; 15 bases agree with TRBD2. Trimming cost V 6 bases and J 4 bases; bases outside gene matches: 10. Germline CDR1 DFQATT, CDR2 SNEGSKA (reference sequence). This CDR3 has 16 residues. This chain's CDR3 is CSAIGTSGRWKYEQYF. CDR3 bases: TGCAGTGCCATAGGGACTAGCGGGAGGTGGAAGTACGAGCAGTACTTC.

The table lists this clonotype with many counts. The V gene is TRBV19, the J gene TRBJ1-5; D is unresolved. Trimming stripped 4 bases from V and 6 bases from J, with 7 bases between. The CDR3 runs 12 residues. The germline CDR1 and CDR2 sequences are LNHDA and SQIVND (reference sequence). The CDR3 loop is CASSTTPQPQHF. For the CDR3, the DNA is TGTGCCAGTAGTACGACTCCTCAGCCCCAGCATTTT.

This clonotype was detected a few times. This chain joins TRBV10-1 and TRBJ1-4, with D possibly TRBD1 on 5 matching bases. CDR3 length: 15 residues. Germline CDR1 and CDR2: WNHNN and SYGVQD (reference sequence). Trimming removed 2 bases at V and 3 bases at J, with 10 bases between. CDR3: CASSEGGLANEKLFF. DNA for the CDR3: TGCGCCAGCAGTGAGGGGGGGTTAGCTAATGAAAAACTGTTTTTT.

This clonotype was found many times. The rearrangement uses TRBV2 and TRBJ2-7, with D tentatively TRBD1 (6 bases). Looked up from germline, CDR1 is SNHLY and CDR2 is FYNNEI. Trimming removed 7 bases at V and 2 bases at J, with 15 bases between. The CDR3 is made up of 14 amino acids. CDR3 DNA: TGTGCCAGCAACAGGGAAGGATTGGCCTACGAGCAGTACTTC. It encodes CASNREGLAYEQYF. The full variable domain, rest sourced from reference TRBV2 and TRBJ2-7, is EPEVTQTPSHQVTQMGQEVILRCVPISNHLYFYWYRQILGQKVEFLVSFYNNEISEKSEIFDDQFSVERPDGSNFTLKIRSTKLEDSAMYFCASNREGLAYEQYFGPGTRLTVT.

This clonotype occurred many times. V is TRBV24-1 and J is TRBJ1-5, with D tentatively TRBD1 (6 bases). Germline CDR1 and CDR2: KGHDR and SFDVKD. V lost 9 bases, J lost 5 bases, and 19 bases lay in between. This CDR3 region has 15 residues. CDR3 in DNA: TGTGCCACCCCCCGGCACAGGGAAGAGTATCAGCCCCAGCATTTT. Its protein product is CATPRHREEYQPQHF.

This clonotype was seen a few times. J is TRBJ2-2 and V is TRBV9; D not resolved. This CDR3 is 16 amino acids long. Looked up from germline, CDR1 is SGDLS and CDR2 is YYNGEE. Trimming removed 4 bases from V and 1 base from J, with 14 bases in between. CDR3 residues: CASSPRRDENTGELFF. CDR3 DNA sequence: TGTGCCAGCAGCCCCCGAAGGGATGAGAACACCGGGGAGCTGTTTTTT.

This clonotype appeared many times. CDR3 coding DNA: TGTGCCAGTAGAACTAGCGGGAGGGCCTCGAATGAGCAGTTCTTC. Amino acids: CASRTSGRASNEQFF. The J gene is TRBJ2-1, the V gene TRBV19, with TRBD2 matching 13 bases. The CDR3 spans 15 residues. Trimming at V came to 6 bases and at J to 7 bases, leaving 6 bases not matched to a gene. Germline CDR1 LNHDA, CDR2 SQIVND (reference sequence).

Ten or more counts support this clonotype. The chain combines TRBV20-1 with TRBJ1-2, with D hard to call. The CDR3 loop spans 17 amino acids. Germline CDR1 DFQATT, CDR2 SNEGSKA (reference sequence). Trimming left V 0 bases short and J 3 bases short, with 20 bases between. CDR3 sequence (DNA): TGCAGTGCTAGAGATCAGGTAGCATTTGCCGAGGACTATGGCTACACCTTC. Amino acids: CSARDQVAFAEDYGYTF.

This clonotype was seen a few times. This chain uses TRBV25-1 with TRBJ1-2; 8 bases line up with TRBD1. The CDR3 runs to 16 residues. Germline V lookup: CDR1 MGHDK, CDR2 SYGVNS. With 2 bases clipped from V and 4 bases from J, the junction kept 9 bases outside the gene matches. As DNA, the CDR3 is TGTGCCAGCAGTGAAAATAGCGCGGGGACAGGCTATGGCTACACCTTC. Its translation is CASSENSAGTGYGYTF.

There are a few counts of this clonotype. The rearrangement uses TRBV7-8 and TRBJ2-1; TRBD1 matches 7 bases. Germline CDR1 is SGHVS and CDR2 is FQNEAQ. The CDR3 sequence is 14 residues long. After removal of 4 bases from V and 8 bases from J, the junction contained 8 bases not matched to a gene. CDR3 in amino acids: CASSSPGQLDEQFF. The CDR3 DNA sequence: TGTGCCAGCAGCTCGCCGGGACAGCTGGATGAGCAGTTCTTC.

This clonotype showed up many times. The chain joins TRBV12-3 or TRBV12-4 to TRBJ1-2; D is ambiguous. The CDR3 covers 11 residues. The ends were cut back, 6 bases at V and 8 bases at J, with 10 bases in the middle. CDR3 sequence: CASSSTRGYTF. Written as DNA, the CDR3 is TGTGCCAGCAGCTCGACAAGAGGCTACACCTTC.

The chain links TRBV11-2 to TRBJ2-2, with no clear D. The CDR3 runs 18 residues. The V end was cut by 3 bases, the J end by 5 bases, with 22 bases between. Per the germline V gene, CDR1 is SGHAT and CDR2 is FQNNGV. In nucleotides, the CDR3 is TGTGCCAGCAGCTTTTTACCACACCCGCCGGAAATTACCGGGGAGCTGTTTTTT. Encoded protein: CASSFLPHPPEITGELFF.

This clonotype was counted many times. The gene calls are TRBV2 and TRBJ2-5; 13 positions agree with TRBD2. Germline V gene data show CDR1 as SNHLY and CDR2 as FYNNEI. The CDR3 contains 15 residues. V was pared by 7 bases and J by 5 bases, with 7 bases of the junction left unmatched. In DNA form, the CDR3 reads TGTGCCAGCACCAGGACTAGCGGGGGACTGGAGACCCAGTACTTC. Protein: CASTRTSGGLETQYF. Looking up the rest from reference TRBV2 and TRBJ2-5 gives the full variable domain: EPEVTQTPSHQVTQMGQEVILRCVPISNHLYFYWYRQILGQKVEFLVSFYNNEISEKSEIFDDQFSVERPDGSNFTLKIRSTKLEDSAMYFCASTRTSGGLETQYFGPGTRLLVL.

This chain connects TRBV2 to TRBJ2-1; possible D gene TRBD1, 5 bases. This CDR3 comprises 17 residues. The germline gives CDR1 SNHLY, CDR2 FYNNEI. Trimming shortened V by 4 bases and J by 0 bases, and 16 bases separated the two germline ends. The CDR3 DNA follows: TGTGCCAGCAGTGGGGGCAGGATGGGAAGCTCCTACAATGAGCAGTTCTTC. Translating gives CASSGGRMGSSYNEQFF. Complete variable domain (other parts from reference TRBV2 and TRBJ2-1): EPEVTQTPSHQVTQMGQEVILRCVPISNHLYFYWYRQILGQKVEFLVSFYNNEISEKSEIFDDQFSVERPDGSNFTLKIRSTKLEDSAMYFCASSGGRMGSSYNEQFFGPGTRLTVL.

This clonotype was observed many times. At one end the junction does not follow the germline gene, possibly because of a read error. The chain combines TRBV5-1 with TRBJ1-4; TRBD1 might be the D (5 bases). From germline, CDR1 is SGHRS and CDR2 YFSETQ. The CDR3 is 13 residues long. The CDR3 protein is CASSLGGDEKLFF. The CDR3 DNA reads as TGTGCCAGCAGCTTAGGAGGGGACGAAAAACTGTTTTTT.

This clonotype was observed a few times. The V and J genes are TRBV7-2 and TRBJ1-5; D unclear. Germline V gives CDR1 SGHTA, CDR2 FQGNSA. The CDR3 contains 15 residues. Deletions cut 2 bases from V and 4 bases from J, with 12 bases between. CDR3 protein: CASSLWGNQNQPQHF. The CDR3 nucleotides read TGTGCCAGCAGCTTATGGGGTAATCAAAATCAGCCCCAGCATTTT.

The table lists this clonotype with a few counts. The chain employs TRBV7-6 and TRBJ2-7; 8 bases match TRBD2. Germline V gene data show CDR1 as SGHVS and CDR2 as FNYEAQ. The CDR3 is made up of 14 amino acids. With V trimmed by 5 bases and J by 5 bases, 8 bases remained unmatched. CDR3 DNA: TGTGCCAGCAGCACTGGCGGGGGGCTCAACGAGCAGTACTTC. Its protein is CASSTGGGLNEQYF.

J is TRBJ1-5 and V is TRBV19, with 7 bases fitting TRBD1. V dropped 7 bases and J dropped 2; count of bases not matched to a gene: 11. The germline V gene encodes CDR1 LNHDA and CDR2 SQIVND (reference sequence). The CDR3 is made up of 16 amino acids. The CDR3 nucleotides are TGTGCCAGTAACCTACGAGGGACAGTTCGCAATCAGCCCCAGCATTTT. Amino acid sequence: CASNLRGTVRNQPQHF.

This chain links TRBV5-8 with TRBJ2-2; D not certain. The CDR3 is 14 residues long. CDR1 SGHTS and CDR2 YDEGEE come from the germline V gene. Deletions cut 4 bases from V and 2 bases from J, with 9 bases between. This CDR3 reads CASSQYVNTGELFF. CDR3 bases: TGTGCCAGCAGCCAATACGTAAACACCGGGGAGCTGTTTTTT. The full variable domain, rest sourced from reference TRBV5-8 and TRBJ2-2, is EAGVTQSPTHLIKTRGQQATLRCSPISGHTSVYWYQQALGLGLQFLLWYDEGEERNRGNFPPRFSGRQFPNYSSELNVNALELEDSALYLCASSQYVNTGELFFGEGSRLTVL.